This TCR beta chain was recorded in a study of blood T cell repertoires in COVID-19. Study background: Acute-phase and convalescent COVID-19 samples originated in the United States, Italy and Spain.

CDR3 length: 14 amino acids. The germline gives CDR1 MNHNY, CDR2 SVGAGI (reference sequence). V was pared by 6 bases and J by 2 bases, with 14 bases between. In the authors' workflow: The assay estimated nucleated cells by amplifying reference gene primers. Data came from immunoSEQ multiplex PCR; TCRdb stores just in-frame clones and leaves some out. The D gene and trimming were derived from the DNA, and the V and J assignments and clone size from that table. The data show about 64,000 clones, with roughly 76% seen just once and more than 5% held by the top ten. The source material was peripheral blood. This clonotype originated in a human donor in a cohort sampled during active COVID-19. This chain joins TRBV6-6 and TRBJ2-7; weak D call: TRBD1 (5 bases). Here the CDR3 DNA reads TGTGCCAGCAGCTTAGGGGCCAAAACCTACGAGCAGTACTTC. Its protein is CASSLGAKTYEQYF.